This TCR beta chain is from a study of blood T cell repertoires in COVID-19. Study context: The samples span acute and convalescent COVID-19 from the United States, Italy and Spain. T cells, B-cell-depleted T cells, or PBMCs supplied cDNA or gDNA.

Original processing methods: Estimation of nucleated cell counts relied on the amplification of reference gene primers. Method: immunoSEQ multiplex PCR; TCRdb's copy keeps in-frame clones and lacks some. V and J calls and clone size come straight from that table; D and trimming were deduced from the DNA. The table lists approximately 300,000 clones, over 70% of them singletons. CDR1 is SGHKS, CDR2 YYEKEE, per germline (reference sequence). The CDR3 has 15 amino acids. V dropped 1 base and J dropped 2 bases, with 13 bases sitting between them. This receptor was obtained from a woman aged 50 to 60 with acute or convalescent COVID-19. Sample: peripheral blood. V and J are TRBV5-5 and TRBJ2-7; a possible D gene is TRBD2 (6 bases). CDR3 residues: CASSLLSGSTYEQYF. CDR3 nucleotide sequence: TGTGCCAGCAGCTTGCTGAGCGGGTCAACCTACGAGCAGTACTTC.